One T cell receptor (beta chain) is described in this entry. The record originates from a study of shared clonotypes between healthy human individuals. CD45RO-negative cells were positively selected for CCR7, leaving out terminally differentiated effector memory CD45RA+ cells. The germline V gene has CDR1 SGHDT and CDR2 YYEEEE. The CDR3 contains 16 residues. Trimming pared 0 bases from V and 5 bases from J, leaving 14 bases between. Clones were sequenced by immunoSEQ multiplex PCR, and TCRdb holds only the in-frame ones, with some missing. The repertoire holds about 2 million clones, with about 94% as singletons.

Sequencing used naive CD8+ T cells sorted from blood. This sequence originates from a man younger than 35 in good health. The rearrangement joins TRBV5-6 to TRBJ2-2; tentatively, D is TRBD1 (6 bases). Here the CDR3 DNA reads TGTGCCAGCAGCTTGGGTCTTCAAGGGGGAACCGGGGAGCTGTTTTTT. This sequence encodes CASSLGLQGGTGELFF.